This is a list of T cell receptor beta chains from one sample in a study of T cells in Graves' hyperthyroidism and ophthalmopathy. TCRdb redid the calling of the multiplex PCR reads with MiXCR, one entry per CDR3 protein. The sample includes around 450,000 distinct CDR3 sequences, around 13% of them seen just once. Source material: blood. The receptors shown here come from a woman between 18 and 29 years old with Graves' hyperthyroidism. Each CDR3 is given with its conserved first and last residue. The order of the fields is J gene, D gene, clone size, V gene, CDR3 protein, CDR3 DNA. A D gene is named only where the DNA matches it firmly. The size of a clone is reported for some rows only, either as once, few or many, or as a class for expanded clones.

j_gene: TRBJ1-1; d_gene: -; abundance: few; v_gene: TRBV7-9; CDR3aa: CASSADRRNTEAFF; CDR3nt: TGTGCCAGCAGCGCCGACAGAAGGAACACTGAAGCTTTCTTT
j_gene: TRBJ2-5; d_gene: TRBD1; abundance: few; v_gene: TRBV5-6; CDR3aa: CASSLTGDEETQYF; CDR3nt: TGTGCCAGCAGCTTGACAGGGGATGAAGAGACCCAGTACTTC
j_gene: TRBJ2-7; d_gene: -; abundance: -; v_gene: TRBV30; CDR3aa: CAWSDEEQALHEQYF; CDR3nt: TGTGCCTGGAGTGACGAGGAACAGGCTCTCCACGAGCAGTACTTC
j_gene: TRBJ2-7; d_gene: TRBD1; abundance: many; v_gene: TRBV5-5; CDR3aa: CASSIVSGGLAYEQYF; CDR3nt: TGTGCCAGCAGCATCGTTTCAGGGGGTTTGGCCTACGAGCAGTACTTC
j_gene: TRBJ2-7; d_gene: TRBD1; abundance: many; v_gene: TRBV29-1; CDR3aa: CSVRGTAYEQYF; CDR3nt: TGCAGCGTGAGGGGGACAGCTTACGAGCAGTACTTC
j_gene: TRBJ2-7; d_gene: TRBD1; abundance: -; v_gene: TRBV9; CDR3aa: CASSVGTVSRGEQYF; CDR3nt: TGTGCCAGCAGCGTCGGGACAGTTTCACGGGGCGAGCAGTACTTC
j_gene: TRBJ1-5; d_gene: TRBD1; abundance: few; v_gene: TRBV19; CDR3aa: CASSPQGAGSNQPQHF; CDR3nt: TGTGCCAGTAGCCCCCAGGGGGCCGGAAGCAATCAGCCCCAGCATTTT
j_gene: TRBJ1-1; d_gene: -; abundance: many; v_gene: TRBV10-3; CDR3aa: CATGGFRGLNTEAFF; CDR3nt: TGTGCCACGGGGGGGTTTCGGGGCCTGAACACTGAAGCTTTCTTT
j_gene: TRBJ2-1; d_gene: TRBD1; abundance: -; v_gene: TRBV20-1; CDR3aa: CSARSRGLSYNEQFF; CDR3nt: TGCAGTGCTAGGAGCAGGGGGCTTTCTTACAATGAGCAGTTCTTC
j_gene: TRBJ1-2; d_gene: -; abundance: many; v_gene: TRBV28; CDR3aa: CASSLLGREEGYTF; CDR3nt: TGTGCCAGCAGTTTATTGGGCAGGGAGGAAGGCTACACCTTC
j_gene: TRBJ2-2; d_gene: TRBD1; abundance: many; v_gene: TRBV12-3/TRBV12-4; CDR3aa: CASSRDRNTGELFF; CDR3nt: TGTGCCAGCAGCAGGGACAGGAACACCGGGGAGCTGTTTTTT
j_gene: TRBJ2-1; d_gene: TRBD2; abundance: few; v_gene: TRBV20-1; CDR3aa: CSANLAGVSYSEQFF; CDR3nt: TGCAGTGCTAATCTAGCGGGAGTCTCCTACAGTGAGCAGTTCTTC
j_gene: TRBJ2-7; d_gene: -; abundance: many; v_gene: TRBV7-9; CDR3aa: CASSLQGGYVYEQYF; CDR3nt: TGTGCCAGCAGCTTACAGGGTGGCTACGTCTACGAGCAGTACTTC
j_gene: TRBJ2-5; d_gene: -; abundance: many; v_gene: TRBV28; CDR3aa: CASSLGSVSKTQYF; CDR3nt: TGTGCCAGCAGTTTAGGGTCTGTTAGTAAGACCCAGTACTTC
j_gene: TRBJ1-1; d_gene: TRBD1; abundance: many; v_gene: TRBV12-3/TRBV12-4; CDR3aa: CASVRGQGVTEAFF; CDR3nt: TGTGCCAGCGTACGGGGACAGGGGGTAACTGAAGCTTTCTTT
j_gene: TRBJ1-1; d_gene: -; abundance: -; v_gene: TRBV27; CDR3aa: CASSLVGGGEAFF; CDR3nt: TGTGCCAGCAGTTTAGTAGGGGGGGGTGAAGCTTTCTTT
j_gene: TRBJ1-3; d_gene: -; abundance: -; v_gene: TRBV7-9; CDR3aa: CASSERPGLPSSGNTIYF; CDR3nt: TGTGCCAGCAGCGAGCGCCCGGGACTCCCGAGCTCTGGAAACACCATATATTTT
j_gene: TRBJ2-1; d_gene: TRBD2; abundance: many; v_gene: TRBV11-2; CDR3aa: CASSLAGGDNEQFF; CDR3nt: TGTGCCAGCAGCTTGGCGGGAGGGGACAATGAGCAGTTCTTC
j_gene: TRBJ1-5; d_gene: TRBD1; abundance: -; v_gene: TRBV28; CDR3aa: CASKRGPEQGLGQPQHF; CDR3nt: TGTGCCAGCAAAAGAGGCCCTGAACAGGGGTTAGGCCAGCCCCAGCATTTT
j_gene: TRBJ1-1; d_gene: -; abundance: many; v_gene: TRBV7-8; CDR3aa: CASSLGPASTEAFF; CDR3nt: TGTGCCAGCAGCTTAGGTCCAGCTTCCACTGAAGCTTTCTTT
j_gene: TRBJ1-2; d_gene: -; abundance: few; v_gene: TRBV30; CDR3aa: CACYNYGYTF; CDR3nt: TGTGCCTGTTACAACTATGGCTACACCTTC
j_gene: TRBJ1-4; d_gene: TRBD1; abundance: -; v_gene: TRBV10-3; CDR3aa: CAISVTPDRGEKLFF; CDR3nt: TGTGCCATCAGTGTCACCCCGGACAGGGGCGAAAAACTGTTTTTT
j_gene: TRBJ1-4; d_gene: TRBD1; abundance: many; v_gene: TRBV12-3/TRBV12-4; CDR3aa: CASRTGTGDEKLFF; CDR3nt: TGTGCCAGCAGAACCGGGACAGGGGATGAAAAACTGTTTTTT
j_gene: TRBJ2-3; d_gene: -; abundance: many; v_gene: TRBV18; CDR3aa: CASSPVDRLGTDTQYF; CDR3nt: TGTGCCAGCTCACCCGTAGACCGGCTTGGCACAGATACGCAGTATTTT
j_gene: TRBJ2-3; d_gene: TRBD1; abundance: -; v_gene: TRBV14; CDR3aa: CASSQDTRGGADTQYF; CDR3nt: TGTGCCAGCAGCCAAGACACTCGAGGGGGCGCGGATACGCAGTATTTT
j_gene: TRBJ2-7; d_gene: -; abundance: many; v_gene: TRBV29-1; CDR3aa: CSVNSSYSSYEQYF; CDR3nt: TGCAGCGTTAACAGTTCTTACAGCTCCTACGAGCAGTACTTC
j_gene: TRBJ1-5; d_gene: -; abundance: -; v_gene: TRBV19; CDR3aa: CASSAREWEPQHF; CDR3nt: TGTGCCAGTAGTGCCAGGGAGTGGGAGCCCCAGCATTTT
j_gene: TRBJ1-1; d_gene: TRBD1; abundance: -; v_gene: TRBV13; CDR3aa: CASSHHRQGGYTEAFF; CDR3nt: TGTGCCAGCAGCCATCACCGACAGGGGGGGTACACTGAAGCTTTCTTT
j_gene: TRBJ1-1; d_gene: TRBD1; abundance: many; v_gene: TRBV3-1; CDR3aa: CASLRTGLYTEAFF; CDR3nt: TGTGCCAGCTTAAGGACAGGGCTATACACTGAAGCTTTCTTT
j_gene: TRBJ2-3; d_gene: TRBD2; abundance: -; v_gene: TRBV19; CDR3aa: CASSNPSGNTQYF; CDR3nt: TGTGCCAGTAGTAATCCTAGCGGGAACACGCAGTATTTT
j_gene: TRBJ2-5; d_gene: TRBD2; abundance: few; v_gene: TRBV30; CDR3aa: CAWRRTSGGWYF; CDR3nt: TGTGCCTGGAGGAGGACTAGCGGAGGTTGGTACTTC
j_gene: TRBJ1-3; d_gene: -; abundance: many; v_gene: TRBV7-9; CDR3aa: CASSLAQAASGNTIYF; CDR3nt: TGTGCCAGCAGCTTAGCGCAGGCGGCCTCTGGAAACACCATATATTTT
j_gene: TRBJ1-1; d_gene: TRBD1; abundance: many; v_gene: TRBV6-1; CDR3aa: CASSVKAGGNTEAFF; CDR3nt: TGTGCCAGCAGTGTTAAGGCAGGGGGGAACACTGAAGCTTTCTTT
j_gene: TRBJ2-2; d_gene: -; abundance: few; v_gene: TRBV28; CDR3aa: CASSRELDGELFF; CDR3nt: TGTGCCAGCAGTAGAGAACTTGACGGGGAGCTGTTTTTT
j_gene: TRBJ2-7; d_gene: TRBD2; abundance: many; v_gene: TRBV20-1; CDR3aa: CSAPTSGGTYEQYF; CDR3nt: TGCAGTGCTCCGACTAGCGGGGGTACCTACGAGCAGTACTTC
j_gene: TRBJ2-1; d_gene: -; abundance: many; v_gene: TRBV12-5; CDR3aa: CASGLPRQDNEQFF; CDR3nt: TGTGCTAGTGGTTTGCCAAGACAGGACAATGAGCAGTTCTTC
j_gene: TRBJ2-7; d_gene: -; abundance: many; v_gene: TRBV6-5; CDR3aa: CASSYGGKAWDEQYF; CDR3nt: TGTGCCAGCAGTTACGGGGGGAAGGCTTGGGACGAGCAGTACTTC
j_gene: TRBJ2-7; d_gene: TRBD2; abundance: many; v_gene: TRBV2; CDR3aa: CASSEAGGLAIYEQYF; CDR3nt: TGTGCCAGCAGTGAAGCAGGGGGACTAGCGATTTACGAGCAGTACTTC
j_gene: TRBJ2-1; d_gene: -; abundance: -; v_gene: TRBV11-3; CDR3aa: CASSFLSSYNEQFF; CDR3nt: TGTGCCAGCAGCTTTCTAAGCTCCTACAATGAGCAGTTCTTC
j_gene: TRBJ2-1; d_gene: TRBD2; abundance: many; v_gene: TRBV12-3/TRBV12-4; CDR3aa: CATAGLAEPNEQFF; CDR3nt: TGTGCCACCGCGGGGCTAGCGGAGCCCAATGAGCAGTTCTTC
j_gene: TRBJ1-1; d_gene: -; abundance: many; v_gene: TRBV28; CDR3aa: CASSPGRPPEAFF; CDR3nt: TGTGCCAGCAGTCCAGGACGGCCTCCTGAAGCTTTCTTT
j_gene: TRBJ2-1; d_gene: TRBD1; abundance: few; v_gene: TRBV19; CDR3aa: CASSLGQGEVGNEQFF; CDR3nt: TGTGCCAGTAGTCTCGGACAGGGGGAGGTTGGAAATGAGCAGTTCTTC
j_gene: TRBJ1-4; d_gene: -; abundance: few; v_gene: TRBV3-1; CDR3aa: CASSPLRNEKLFF; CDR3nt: TGTGCCAGCAGCCCCCTGAGGAATGAAAAACTGTTTTTT
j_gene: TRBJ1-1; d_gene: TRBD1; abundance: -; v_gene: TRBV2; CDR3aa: CASGGQVNTEAFF; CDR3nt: TGTGCCAGCGGGGGACAGGTCAACACTGAAGCTTTCTTT
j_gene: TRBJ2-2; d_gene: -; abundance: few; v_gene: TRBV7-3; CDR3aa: CASSLTGYTGELFF; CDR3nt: TGTGCCAGCAGCTTAACGGGTTACACCGGGGAGCTGTTTTTT
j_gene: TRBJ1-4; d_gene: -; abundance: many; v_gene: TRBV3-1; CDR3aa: CASVGGSNEKLFF; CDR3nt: TGTGCCAGCGTCGGTGGGAGTAATGAAAAACTGTTTTTT
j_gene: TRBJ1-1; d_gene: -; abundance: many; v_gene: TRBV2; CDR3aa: CASSRRPAEDTEAFF; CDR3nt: TGTGCCAGCAGTCGAAGGCCCGCGGAGGACACTGAAGCTTTCTTT
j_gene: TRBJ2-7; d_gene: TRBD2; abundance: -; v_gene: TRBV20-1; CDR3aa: CSALVRLATYEQYF; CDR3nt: TGCAGTGCTCTCGTCCGACTAGCAACCTACGAGCAGTACTTC
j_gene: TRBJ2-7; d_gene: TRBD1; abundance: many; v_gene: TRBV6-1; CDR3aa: CASSRLRTGGSYEQYF; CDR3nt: TGTGCCAGCAGTCGTCTCAGGACAGGGGGTTCCTACGAGCAGTACTTC
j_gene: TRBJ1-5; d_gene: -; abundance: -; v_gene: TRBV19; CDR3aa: CASSWGHYQPQHF; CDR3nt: TGTGCCAGTAGTTGGGGCCACTATCAGCCCCAGCATTTT
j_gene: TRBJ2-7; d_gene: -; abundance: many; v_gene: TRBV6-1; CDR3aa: CASSRPGPGSEQYF; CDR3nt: TGTGCCAGCAGCCGACCGGGACCGGGATCGGAGCAGTACTTC
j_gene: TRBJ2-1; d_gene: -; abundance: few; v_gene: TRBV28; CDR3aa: CASSPHPSGSYNEQFF; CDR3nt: TGTGCCAGCAGCCCACATCCGTCTGGTTCCTACAATGAGCAGTTCTTC
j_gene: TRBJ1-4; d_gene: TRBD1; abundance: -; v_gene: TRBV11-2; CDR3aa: CASRRTGRNEKLFF; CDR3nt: TGTGCCAGCAGACGGACAGGGAGGAATGAAAAACTGTTTTTT
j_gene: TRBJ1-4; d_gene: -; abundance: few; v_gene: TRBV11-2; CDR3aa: CASSLWGNEKLFF; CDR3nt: TGTGCCAGCAGCTTGTGGGGAAATGAAAAACTGTTTTTT
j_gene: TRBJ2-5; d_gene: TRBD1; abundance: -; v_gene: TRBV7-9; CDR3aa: CASSPGQAQETQYF; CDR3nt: TGTGCCAGCAGCCCGGGACAGGCTCAAGAGACCCAGTACTTC
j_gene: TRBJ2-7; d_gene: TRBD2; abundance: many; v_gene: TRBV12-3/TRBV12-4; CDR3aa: CAGDDGTSGEVPSEQYF; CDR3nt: TGTGCCGGCGACGACGGGACTAGCGGGGAAGTTCCGAGTGAGCAGTACTTC
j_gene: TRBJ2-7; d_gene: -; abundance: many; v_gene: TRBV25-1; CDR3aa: CASSALSSYEQYF; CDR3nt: TGTGCCAGCAGTGCGCTGAGCTCCTACGAGCAGTACTTC